The 18 T cell receptor beta chains presented below share a single source sample, sequenced in a study of T cell responses to AZD1222 COVID-19 vaccine. Assay used: immunoSEQ multiplex PCR; TCRdb lists only in-frame clones, some missing. The sample contains tens of thousands of clones, approximately 86% of which appear only once. This sample comprised peripheral blood, obtained 28 days after the second AZD1222 dose. The receptors were gathered from an adult who received the AZD1222 COVID-19 vaccine.

The V gene is TRBV6-5, the J gene TRBJ2-7; 9 nucleotides line up with TRBD1. Germline V gene sequence: CDR1 MNHEY, CDR2 SVGAGI. V shed 2 bases, J shed 6 bases, and the junction held 11 bases outside the gene matches. The CDR3 is 16 residues long. The CDR3 DNA follows: TGTGCCAGCAGTTACCCGGGACAGGGCTTGACTAGCGAGCAGTACTTC. This encodes CASSYPGQGLTSEQYF.

The rearrangement uses TRBV28 and TRBJ2-1, with 7 positions matching TRBD2. The CDR3 runs 13 residues. Germline V gene lookup returns CDR1 MDHEN and CDR2 SYDVKM. Trimming took 7 bases from V and 8 from J; bases not matched to a gene: 8. CDR3 nucleotide sequence: TGTGCCAGCACCCACGGGGGGTTGGATGAGCAGTTCTTC. This sequence encodes CASTHGGLDEQFF.

This chain uses TRBV5-1 with TRBJ2-3; D remains ambiguous. The CDR3 extends over 12 amino acids. Between the trimmed V and J ends, which lost 1 base and 2 bases, there was a span of 2 bases. Germline loops: CDR1 SGHRS, CDR2 YFSETQ. The CDR3, as DNA: TGCGCCAGCAGCTTGAACACAGATACGCAGTATTTT. This sequence encodes CASSLNTDTQYF.

The chain recombines TRBV15 with TRBJ1-1; 7 nucleotides match TRBD1. This CDR3 has 15 amino acids. Losses at the gene ends were 5 bases for V and 2 bases for J; bases not matched to a gene: 8. CDR1 and CDR2 from the germline V gene are LNHNV and YYDKDF (reference sequence). CDR3 amino acids: CATSLGWTGNTEAFF. CDR3 coding DNA: TGTGCCACCAGCCTCGGGTGGACAGGCAACACTGAAGCTTTCTTT.

The CDR3 sequence: CSVEVSVNQPQHF. The CDR3, as DNA: TGCAGCGTTGAAGTTAGTGTCAATCAGCCCCAGCATTTT. The chain has TRBV29-1 and TRBJ1-5; D is unresolved. The CDR3 consists of 13 residues. The V end lost 1 base, the J end lost 3 bases, and 7 bases lay between the germline ends. CDR1 and CDR2 from the germline V gene are SQVTM and ANQGSEA.

This chain links TRBV5-1 with TRBJ1-2; TRBD1 matches at 8 bases. The CDR3 is 15 amino acids. Germline V gene data show CDR1 as SGHRS and CDR2 as YFSETQ. Losses at the gene ends were 0 bases for V and 4 bases for J; bases not matched to a gene: 5. CDR3 coding DNA: TGCGCCAGCAGCTTGGCTGCAGGGGGCGGCTATGGCTACACCTTC. It yields the protein CASSLAAGGGYGYTF.

The chain carries TRBV6-5 and TRBJ2-7, with no clear D. Germline values: CDR1 MNHEY, CDR2 SVGAGI. The germline V and J ends were trimmed by 0 bases and 2 bases, with 11 bases remaining between them. CDR3 length equals 15 residues. CDR3 protein: CASSYSNRSPYEQYF. The CDR3 DNA reads TGTGCCAGCAGTTACTCGAACCGCAGTCCCTACGAGCAGTACTTC.

The J gene is TRBJ1-5, the V gene TRBV19; 7 bases line up with TRBD1. The CDR3 totals 14 residues. Germline V lookup: CDR1 LNHDA, CDR2 SQIVND (reference sequence). The V gene end was trimmed by 5 bases and the J gene end by 7 bases; junction bases not matched to a gene: 8. For the CDR3, the DNA is TGTGCCAGTAGTGATTACAGGGGCGAGCAGCCCCAGCATTTT. This codes for CASSDYRGEQPQHF.

This clone was recorded a few times. CDR3 protein: CASSLRQVDQPQHF. The DNA of the CDR3 is TGTGCCAGCAGTTTACGACAGGTTGATCAGCCCCAGCATTTT. The J gene is TRBJ1-5, the V gene TRBV28; D might be TRBD1 (6 bases). Germline assignment: CDR1 MDHEN and CDR2 SYDVKM. The CDR3 extends over 14 amino acids. Trimming took off 2 bases at V and 5 bases at J, with 10 bases between the two ends.

The V call is TRBV27, the J call TRBJ2-4; either TRBD1 or TRBD2 may supply D (5 bases each). Trimming removed 5 bases from V and 6 bases from J, with 14 bases in between. This CDR3 spans 14 amino acids. The V gene's germline CDR1 is MNHEY and CDR2 SMNVEV (reference sequence). The CDR3: CASSPGRSGNIQYF. DNA of the CDR3: TGTGCCAGCAGTCCGGGACGGTCGGGAAACATTCAGTACTTC.

The V call is TRBV7-2, the J call TRBJ2-7; D perhaps matches TRBD1 (6 bases). Germline assignment: CDR1 SGHTA and CDR2 FQGNSA. V gave up 1 base and J gave up 2 bases, with 6 bases separating them. The CDR3 sequence is 13 residues long. CDR3 in DNA: TGTGCCAGCAGCTTAGGGACAGCCTACGAGCAGTACTTC. Residues: CASSLGTAYEQYF.

In this sample, this clone turned up a few times. The chain carries TRBV27 and TRBJ1-5, with TRBD1 matching over 9 bases. The CDR3 is made up of 16 amino acids. CDR1 MNHEY and CDR2 SMNVEV come from the germline V gene (reference sequence). J lost 5 bases, V lost 5 bases, and 10 bases had no gene match. CDR3 bases: TGTGCCAGCAGTCCAAGGACAGGGGAAGTGCATCAGCCCCAGCATTTT. It yields the protein CASSPRTGEVHQPQHF.

The chain joins TRBV27 to TRBJ2-7, with 10 bases identical to TRBD2. Germline CDR1 MNHEY, CDR2 SMNVEV (reference sequence). The CDR3 is 14 residues long. The trim removed 5 bases at V and 6 bases at J, leaving 7 bases unmatched. CDR3 nucleotide sequence: TGTGCCAGCAGTCTCCTAGCGGGAGCCCTCGAGCAGTACTTC. Its translation: CASSLLAGALEQYF.

This chain joins TRBV6-5 and TRBJ1-1; the match to TRBD1 covers 7 bases. This CDR3 spans 14 amino acids. V trimming: 5 bases; J trimming: 0 bases; junction bases outside the gene matches: 3. CDR1 and CDR2 from the germline V gene are MNHEY and SVGAGI. CDR3 sequence reads: CASSRGQLNTEAFF. The CDR3 DNA is TGTGCCAGCAGTAGGGGACAGTTGAACACTGAAGCTTTCTTT.

The chain uses TRBV6-5 and TRBJ1-1, with D possibly TRBD1 on 5 matching bases. Trimming pared 9 bases from V and 1 base from J, leaving 18 bases between. From germline, CDR1 is MNHEY and CDR2 SVGAGI. The CDR3 has 15 amino acids. In DNA form, the CDR3 reads TGTGCCAGGGGGGGGTCCTCTCACCCGAACACTGAAGCTTTCTTT. It codes for CARGGSSHPNTEAFF.

The chain has TRBV5-4 and TRBJ1-5; TRBD1 is a possible D gene (6 bases). The CDR3 runs 16 residues. Trimming cost V 2 bases and J 0 bases, with 12 bases left between them. CDR1 SGHNT and CDR2 YYREEE come from the germline V gene (reference sequence). CDR3 loop: CASSFFGGYSNQPQHF. The CDR3, as DNA: TGTGCCAGCAGCTTTTTTGGGGGCTATAGCAATCAGCCCCAGCATTTT.

This chain joins TRBV2 and TRBJ1-1, with D perhaps TRBD1 (6 bases). The CDR3 covers 14 residues. V was clipped by 6 bases and J by 5 bases, with 16 bases between them. Germline V gene sequence: CDR1 SNHLY, CDR2 FYNNEI. The CDR3 protein is CASRGARGRTEAFF. CDR3 DNA: TGTGCCAGCAGGGGGGCACGAGGTAGGACTGAAGCTTTCTTT.

This clone was picked up a small number of times. This rearrangement joins TRBV28 to TRBJ2-1, with TRBD1 matching over 9 bases. V dropped 3 bases and J dropped 5; count of bases not matched to a gene: 11. The V gene's germline CDR1 is MDHEN and CDR2 SYDVKM. The CDR3 spans 17 residues. For the CDR3, the DNA is TGTGCCAGCAGTTTCTCCCCGGGACAGGGTATTCACAATGAGCAGTTCTTC. Protein sequence: CASSFSPGQGIHNEQFF.